The 25 T cell receptor beta chains below come from one sample, sequenced in a study of shared clonotypes between healthy human individuals. This table comes from immunoSEQ multiplex PCR, and its TCRdb copy is limited to in-frame clones, with some not included. The sample lists approximately 340,000 clones, less than 85% occurring once. Material for sequencing was memory CD4+ T cells sorted from blood. Sample subset: CD45RA-negative fraction. All receptors derive from a man in his thirties or forties in good health.

The V and J genes are TRBV11-2 and TRBJ1-1; D call uncertain. The CDR3 is 15 residues long. The germline gives CDR1 SGHAT, CDR2 FQNNGV. Trimming took off 0 bases at V and 1 base at J, with 9 bases between the two ends. The CDR3 loop reads CASSLEPWGNTEAFF. In DNA, the CDR3 is TGTGCCAGCAGCTTAGAGCCTTGGGGGAACACTGAAGCTTTCTTT.

This clone has a handful of counts. V is TRBV19 and J is TRBJ1-3; D call uncertain. CDR3 length: 13 amino acids. Germline loops: CDR1 LNHDA, CDR2 SQIVND (reference sequence). V lost 7 bases to trimming and J lost 7 bases, with 14 bases between them. The CDR3 reads CASKENWDNTIYF. CDR3 DNA: TGTGCCAGTAAGGAAAACTGGGATAACACCATATATTTT. Full variable domain (remainder filled in from reference TRBV19 and TRBJ1-3): DGGITQSPKYLFRKEGQNVTLSCEQNLNHDAMYWYRQDPGQGLRLIYYSQIVNDFQKGDIAEGYSVSREKKESFPLTVTSAQKNPTAFYLCASKENWDNTIYFGEGSWLTVV.

V is TRBV28 and J is TRBJ2-1; D not resolved. This CDR3 is built from 12 residues. The ends were cut back, 1 base at V and 7 bases at J, with 5 bases in the middle. Germline loops: CDR1 MDHEN, CDR2 SYDVKM. CDR3 amino acids: CASSLFWNEQFF. The CDR3 coding sequence is TGTGCCAGCAGTTTATTTTGGAATGAGCAGTTCTTC.

The rearrangement joins TRBV5-4 to TRBJ2-6, with D maybe TRBD1 (6 bases). Germline V gives CDR1 SGHNT, CDR2 YYREEE (reference sequence). The CDR3 covers 17 residues. V lost 4 bases and J 0 bases, leaving 14 bases between the germline ends. CDR3 bases: TGTGCCAGCAGCCGGGACACCAAAAACTCTGGGGCCAACGTCCTGACTTTC. Translated, it gives CASSRDTKNSGANVLTF.

The J gene is TRBJ1-1, the V gene TRBV6-1; D uncertain. Trimming stripped 2 bases from V and 4 bases from J, with 14 bases between. CDR3 length equals 15 residues. Germline V lookup: CDR1 MNHNS, CDR2 SASEGT. The CDR3 DNA is TGTGCCAGCAGTGAACTTGTAAAGGGTGGCACTGAAGCTTTCTTT. Translated: CASSELVKGGTEAFF.

The chain is built from TRBV7-2 and TRBJ2-5; D may correspond to TRBD1 or TRBD2 (5 bases each). This CDR3 contains 15 residues. The V end lost 2 bases, the J end lost 5 bases, and 15 bases lay between the germline ends. Per germline, CDR1 SGHTA and CDR2 FQGNSA. The CDR3 region has the DNA TGTGCCAGCAGCTTAACGGGTGCCTGGGGGGAGACCCAGTACTTC. The encoded protein is CASSLTGAWGETQYF. The whole variable domain, filled in from reference TRBV7-2 and TRBJ2-5, reads GAGVSQSPSNKVTEKGKDVELRCDPISGHTALYWYRQSLGQGLEFLIYFQGNSAPDKSGLPSDRFSAERTGGSVSTLTIQRTQQEDSAVYLCASSLTGAWGETQYFGPGTRLLVL.

For this clone: This sample also contains other DNA sequences that code for the same CDR3. The chain links TRBV20-1 to TRBJ2-3; no definite D call. V was shortened by 6 bases and J by 4 bases, with 8 bases between the two germline ends. The CDR3 has 11 amino acids. Germline loops: CDR1 DFQATT, CDR2 SNEGSKA (reference sequence). CDR3 sequence reads: CSARFPDTQYF. As DNA, the CDR3 is TGCAGTGCGCGTTTTCCAGATACGCAGTATTTT.

This chain links TRBV5-1 with TRBJ2-2; D remains unclear. Germline V gene lookup returns CDR1 SGHRS and CDR2 YFSETQ. The CDR3 has 15 residues. Trimming stripped 1 base from V and 1 base from J, with 8 bases between. As DNA, the CDR3 is TGCGCCAGCAGCTTGAAACCGCAGAACACCGGGGAGCTGTTTTTT. It is translated as CASSLKPQNTGELFF.

The chain employs TRBV28 and TRBJ1-5; D is uncertain. The CDR3 totals 14 residues. The V end lost 5 bases, the J end lost 5 bases, and 13 bases lay between the germline ends. Per germline, CDR1 MDHEN and CDR2 SYDVKM. In DNA form, the CDR3 reads TGTGCCAGCAGTCCCTGGCAGGACTATCAGCCCCAGCATTTT. Its protein is CASSPWQDYQPQHF. Supplemented by reference TRBV28 and TRBJ1-5, the full variable domain reads DVKVTQSSRYLVKRTGEKVFLECVQDMDHENMFWYRQDPGLGLRLIYFSYDVKMKEKGDIPEGYSVSREKKERFSLILESASTNQTSMYLCASSPWQDYQPQHFGDGTRLSIL.

The gene calls are TRBV28 and TRBJ1-1; no clear D. The CDR3 has 11 residues. V was cut by 6 bases and J by 6 bases, with 8 bases left in between. The germline V gene has CDR1 MDHEN and CDR2 SYDVKM. CDR3 sequence (DNA): TGTGCCAGCAGCCCCGGTCCTGAAGCTTTCTTT. Amino acid sequence: CASSPGPEAFF.

The chain employs TRBV9 and TRBJ2-7, with D possibly called TRBD1 or TRBD2 (5 bases each). The CDR3 runs to 14 residues. Trimming left V 7 bases short and J 3 bases short, with 17 bases between. The V gene's germline CDR1 is SGDLS and CDR2 YYNGEE. The CDR3 spells CASSNSGLNYEQYF. The CDR3 nucleotides are TGTGCCAGCTCCAACTCGGGGCTTAACTACGAGCAGTACTTC.

This clone came up once. This sequence joins TRBV4-2 and TRBJ2-3; 9 nucleotides match TRBD2. Germline values: CDR1 LGHNA, CDR2 YNFKEQ. V gave up 1 base and J gave up 6 bases; unmatched junction bases: 14. CDR3 length: 18 amino acids. The CDR3: CASSQVALTGLALDTQYF. Written as DNA, the CDR3 is TGTGCCAGCAGCCAAGTAGCCTTAACGGGACTAGCTTTGGATACGCAGTATTTT.

The CDR3 nucleotides are TGTGCCAGCAGGCCGACTTCCTCCTATGGCTACACCTTC. Translated, it gives CASRPTSSYGYTF. The rearrangement uses TRBV27 and TRBJ1-2; D uncertain. The germline V and J ends were trimmed by 6 bases and 4 bases, with 12 bases remaining between them. The CDR3 is made up of 13 amino acids. Germline V gives CDR1 MNHEY, CDR2 SMNVEV (reference sequence).

The V and J genes are TRBV5-1 and TRBJ2-2; either TRBD1 or TRBD2 may supply D (6 bases each). CDR1 and CDR2 from the germline V gene are SGHRS and YFSETQ. Between the trimmed V and J ends, which lost 2 bases and 1 base, there was a span of 12 bases. The CDR3 contains 16 residues. The CDR3 nucleotides are TGCGCCAGCAGCTTACGCGGGACAATGAACACCGGGGAGCTGTTTTTT. It translates to CASSLRGTMNTGELFF.

CDR3 region: CASSPLSGGNNEQFF. CDR3 coding DNA: TGTGCCAGCTCACCGCTCTCGGGAGGAAACAATGAGCAGTTCTTC. The V gene is TRBV18, the J gene TRBJ2-1, with TRBD2 matching 7 bases. Trimming at V came to 3 bases and at J to 5 bases, leaving 7 bases not matched to a gene. The germline CDR1 and CDR2 sequences are KGHSH and LQKENI. This CDR3 region has 15 residues.

V and J are TRBV9 and TRBJ2-7; 7 bases align to TRBD2. The CDR3 spans 15 residues. In germline, CDR1 is SGDLS, CDR2 YYNGEE. Trimming took 1 base from V and 0 from J; bases not matched to a gene: 4. The CDR3 here is CASSVRGEGSYEQYF. CDR3 in DNA: TGTGCCAGCAGCGTACGGGGGGAGGGCTCCTACGAGCAGTACTTC.

The chain uses TRBV5-4 and TRBJ1-1; TRBD1 might be the D (5 bases). V shed 5 bases and J shed 1 base, with 12 bases lying between them. The germline V gene has CDR1 SGHNT and CDR2 YYREEE (reference sequence). The CDR3 sequence is 14 residues long. For the CDR3, the DNA is TGTGCCAGCAGGCAACAGGACGAGAACACTGAAGCTTTCTTT. Amino acid sequence: CASRQQDENTEAFF.

This clone has just a few counts. V gene TRBV14 combines with J gene TRBJ2-7; D not certain. Trimming shortened V by 11 bases and J by 5 bases, and 13 bases separated the two germline ends. Germline V gives CDR1 SGHDN, CDR2 FVKESK. The CDR3 sequence is 11 residues long. The CDR3 region is CARNVSDEQYF. The CDR3 DNA is TGTGCCCGCAACGTGTCAGACGAGCAGTACTTC.

Note on this clone: The same CDR3 is also encoded by other DNA sequences in this sample. The chain has TRBV28 and TRBJ2-3; D gene uncertain. The CDR3 consists of 11 residues. The V and J ends lost 4 bases and 4 bases respectively, with 3 bases between them. Germline CDR1 is MDHEN and CDR2 is SYDVKM. The chain's CDR3 is CASSSPDTQYF. The CDR3 nucleotides are TGTGCCAGCAGTTCACCAGATACGCAGTATTTT.

The chain is built from TRBV28 and TRBJ2-2; D is unresolved. The germline V and J ends were trimmed by 2 bases and 9 bases, with 7 bases remaining between them. This CDR3 comprises 12 residues. CDR1 MDHEN and CDR2 SYDVKM come from the germline V gene. This chain's CDR3 is CASSLPPWELFF. The DNA for the CDR3 is TGTGCCAGCAGTTTACCCCCGTGGGAGCTGTTTTTT.

This clone appeared once. V is TRBV7-6 and J is TRBJ2-1; tentatively, D is TRBD1 or TRBD2 (6 bases each). Germline CDR1 is SGHVS and CDR2 is FNYEAQ. V shed 1 base and J shed 6 bases, with 19 bases lying between them. This CDR3 has 17 residues. The DNA of the CDR3 is TGTGCCAGCAGCTTAGGGCTCCGGGGGCCGTTAATCAATGAGCAGTTCTTC. Translated: CASSLGLRGPLINEQFF.

The CDR3 DNA follows: TGTGCCAGCATTCCCTCCGGGACAGGGAACACCGGGGAGCTGTTTTTT. As protein: CASIPSGTGNTGELFF. The gene calls are TRBV28 and TRBJ2-2; 8 bases fit TRBD1. The junction had 8 bases not matched to a gene; V was cut back by 7 bases and J by 1 base. There are 16 residues in the CDR3. Germline CDR1 reads MDHEN; CDR2 reads SYDVKM. The whole variable domain, filled in from reference TRBV28 and TRBJ2-2, reads DVKVTQSSRYLVKRTGEKVFLECVQDMDHENMFWYRQDPGLGLRLIYFSYDVKMKEKGDIPEGYSVSREKKERFSLILESASTNQTSMYLCASIPSGTGNTGELFFGEGSRLTVL.

This clone was found a few times. This chain joins TRBV27 and TRBJ2-2, with D perhaps matching TRBD2 (6 bases). The CDR3 consists of 14 residues. V was shortened by 6 bases and J by 1 base, with 9 bases between the two germline ends. Germline V CDR1 and CDR2: MNHEY, SMNVEV (reference sequence). CDR3 sequence reads: CASRVGGNTGELFF. The CDR3 region has the DNA TGTGCCAGCAGGGTCGGGGGGAACACCGGGGAGCTGTTTTTT.

The V gene is TRBV25-1, the J gene TRBJ2-7; 8 positions match TRBD1. Germline V lookup: CDR1 MGHDK, CDR2 SYGVNS. Losses at the gene ends were 7 bases for V and 8 bases for J; bases not matched to a gene: 4. This CDR3 has 11 residues. CDR3 nucleotides: TGTGCCAGCAACAGGGGGGACCAGCAGTACTTC. The encoded protein is CASNRGDQQYF.

This clone appeared a few times. This rearrangement joins TRBV4-3 to TRBJ2-3; 8 bases line up with TRBD1. CDR1 and CDR2 from the germline V gene are LGHNA and YSLEER. This CDR3 comprises 15 residues. The trim removed 4 bases at V and 4 bases at J, leaving 7 bases unmatched. CDR3 loop: CASSLHRGWSDTQYF. CDR3 coding DNA: TGCGCCAGCAGCCTACACAGGGGGTGGTCAGATACGCAGTATTTT.